Listed below are T cell receptor beta chains from one sample, sequenced in a study of T cells in localized non-small cell lung cancer. Assay: immunoSEQ multiplex PCR; the TCRdb copy retains only in-frame clones and omits some. The sample lists over 8,500 clones, approximately 91% occurring once. The material sequenced was peripheral blood, taken before any cancer treatment. The receptor set was obtained from a male donor aged 60 or older with stage III lung adenocarcinoma. The CDR3 runs from the conserved cysteine through the conserved F or W. Each record gives: V gene, J gene, D gene, clone size, CDR3 DNA, CDR3 protein. The D gene is left open where the match is weak. Clone size is shown for a subset of rows, as once, few, many or a class of expanded clone.

v_call: TRBV10-1; j_call: TRBJ2-5; d_call: .; clone_size: once; cdr3_nt: TGCGCCAGCAGTGAGTCGTCATCACTAAGTCAAGAGACCCAGTACTTC; cdr3_aa: CASSESSSLSQETQYF
v_call: TRBV30; j_call: TRBJ2-2; d_call: TRBD2; clone_size: .; cdr3_nt: TGTGCCTGGACGTTTCCGGCTAGCGGGAGTCCCGGGGAGCTGTTTTTT; cdr3_aa: CAWTFPASGSPGELFF
v_call: TRBV7-8; j_call: TRBJ2-1; d_call: TRBD2; clone_size: .; cdr3_nt: TGTGCCAGCAGCTTAGTTTTGGGGACTAGCGGATTAAATGAGCAGTTCTTC; cdr3_aa: CASSLVLGTSGLNEQFF
v_call: TRBV5-1; j_call: TRBJ2-1; d_call: TRBD2; clone_size: .; cdr3_nt: TGCGCCAGCAGCCCGACTAGCGGTTACAATGAGCAGTTCTTC; cdr3_aa: CASSPTSGYNEQFF
v_call: TRBV6-6; j_call: TRBJ1-2; d_call: .; clone_size: .; cdr3_nt: TGTGCCAGCAGTTACTCCAGTTCGGGGGGTGGCTACACCTTC; cdr3_aa: CASSYSSSGGGYTF
v_call: TRBV7-2; j_call: TRBJ2-7; d_call: .; clone_size: .; cdr3_nt: TGTGCCAGCAGCTTAAGGGGCAGGCAATCCTACGAGCAGTACTTC; cdr3_aa: CASSLRGRQSYEQYF
v_call: TRBV27; j_call: TRBJ2-7; d_call: TRBD1; clone_size: .; cdr3_nt: TGTGCCAGCAGTAGGGGACAGGGTTCCTTCTACGAGCAGTACTTC; cdr3_aa: CASSRGQGSFYEQYF
v_call: TRBV9; j_call: TRBJ2-5; d_call: TRBD2; clone_size: .; cdr3_nt: TGTGCCAGCAGCGCAAGCGGGAGAGTCCCGGACTTC; cdr3_aa: CASSASGRVPDF
v_call: TRBV18; j_call: TRBJ1-1; d_call: .; clone_size: .; cdr3_nt: TGTGCCAGCTCACCATCAAGTTTCCCTGAAGCTTTCTTT; cdr3_aa: CASSPSSFPEAFF
v_call: TRBV10-3; j_call: TRBJ2-5; d_call: TRBD2; clone_size: .; cdr3_nt: TGTGCCACCGGAGGGTCAGCGGGAGAAGGTTCGGAGACCCAGTACTTC; cdr3_aa: CATGGSAGEGSETQYF
v_call: TRBV29-1; j_call: TRBJ1-1; d_call: .; clone_size: .; cdr3_nt: TGCAGCGTTGTTGTCGTTTCCGGGATGAGGACTGAAGCTTTCTTT; cdr3_aa: CSVVVVSGMRTEAFF
v_call: TRBV27; j_call: TRBJ1-1; d_call: .; clone_size: .; cdr3_nt: TGTGCCAGCAGTTTATACAAAATGAACACTGAAGCTTTCTTT; cdr3_aa: CASSLYKMNTEAFF
v_call: TRBV7-9; j_call: TRBJ1-1; d_call: TRBD1; clone_size: .; cdr3_nt: TGTGCCAGCAGCTTAAGAGGGGGCAACCCTGAAGCTTTCTTT; cdr3_aa: CASSLRGGNPEAFF
v_call: TRBV2; j_call: TRBJ1-4; d_call: .; clone_size: .; cdr3_nt: TGTGCCCAGTCTTTCCTAGGAGAAAAACTGTTTTTT; cdr3_aa: CAQSFLGEKLFF
v_call: TRBV20-1; j_call: TRBJ1-2; d_call: TRBD1; clone_size: .; cdr3_nt: TGCAGTGCTGCACAGGGGGCAAGCTACACCTTC; cdr3_aa: CSAAQGASYTF
v_call: TRBV5-1; j_call: TRBJ2-1; d_call: TRBD2; clone_size: .; cdr3_nt: TGCGCCAGCACCCATAGCGGGAGTAGATCCTACAATGAGCAGTTCTTC; cdr3_aa: CASTHSGSRSYNEQFF